This T cell receptor beta chain was found in a study of cytomegalovirus exposure and HLA in healthy donors. Overall study context: Earlier sequencing of about 179 million T cells yielded fewer than 140 million unique TCR beta sequences.

Study results and limitations: Through in vitro validation, a few CMV-associated chains were shown to be specific for CMV antigens. Indistinguishability led to the exclusion of some V segments, TRBV6-2 and TRBV6-3 included.

Germline V lookup: CDR1 SNHLY, CDR2 FYNNEI. The CDR3 totals 15 residues. Trimming pared 4 bases from V and 0 bases from J, leaving 9 bases between. It was with 60 Vbeta and 13 Jbeta primers that the PCR ran. The data were produced by immunoSEQ multiplex PCR, yet TCRdb's version contains in-frame clones alone and is incomplete. Of about 150,000 clones in the sample, 75% to 85% are singletons; the top ten hold roughly 5.5%. In regard to this clone: Its matching antigen is unknown.

This sequence was found in a woman aged 40 to 49 in good health and CMV-seropositive. Specimen: PBMCs. This chain connects TRBV2 to TRBJ2-2; no clear D. The CDR3 sequence is CASSVIHTNTGELFF. The CDR3 region has the DNA TGTGCCAGCAGTGTAATACATACGAACACCGGGGAGCTGTTTTTT.